This TCR beta chain comes out of a study of OX40 agonist ivuxolimab in advanced cancers. The protocol was immunoSEQ multiplex PCR, while the TCRdb copy is restricted to in-frame clones and leaves out a portion. The top ten hold 4.4% of the sample, which has more than 60,000 clones, around 81% seen once. The sample consisted of CD4+ or CD8+ T cells sorted from blood, taken in a trial of the OX40 agonist ivuxolimab. The TCR comes from an adult with an advanced solid tumor such as melanoma, head and neck, liver or kidney cancer.

The CDR3 region has the DNA TGCGCCAGCAGCTTGTTTAGGGACGAGCAGTACTTC. This sequence encodes CASSLFRDEQYF. The V call is TRBV5-1, the J call TRBJ2-7; no reliable D call. The CDR3 sequence is 12 residues long. Germline assignment: CDR1 SGHRS and CDR2 YFSETQ. The V end was cut by 1 base, the J end by 5 bases, with 7 bases between. The full variable domain, with the rest looked up from reference TRBV5-1 and TRBJ2-7, is KAGVTQTPRYLIKTRGQQVTLSCSPISGHRSVSWYQQTPGQGLQFLFEYFSETQRNKGNFPGRFSGRQFSNSRSEMNVSTLELGDSALYLCASSLFRDEQYFGPGTRLTVT.